One and the same sample provided the 3 T cell receptor beta chains below, sequenced in a study of tumor-infiltrating lymphocytes in primary liver carcinoma (dated by TCRdb to the late 2010s). TCRdb records Illumina HiSeq 2500 as the sequencer. TCRbeta-specific cDNA was reverse-transcribed from 500 ng total RNA using a constant-region primer and ProtoScript II reverse transcriptase. Construction of the TCRbeta libraries relied on three nested rounds of multiplex PCR, following a slightly modified ARM-PCR procedure. Multiplex TRBV1-TRBV30 forward primers and a Cbeta reverse primer were used in the first two PCR rounds, each of which was run for around 10 cycles. TCRdb reprocessed the public reads (quality trimming at Q25 with fastp, clone calling with MiXCR) and kept in-frame beta chains. Each entry merges the rows of one CDR3 protein and shows their most common DNA and genes. The sample table contains tens of thousands of distinct CDR3 sequences; only one count was recorded for 70% to 85% of them. The ten largest clones capture roughly 25% of the sample.

Without any cell sorting, total RNA and DNA were extracted together from about 20-30 mg of bulk tissue using the AllPrep DNA/RNA mini kit. Sequenced sample: liver tumor tissue from sampling region 2. What this sample's cell subset or site label stands for: tumor region T2, inferior pole. These receptors were obtained from a man aged 35-49 years with primary liver carcinoma and hepatitis B virus infection.

A word on this clonotype: With a much larger clone just one base away, this may be a read error. The CDR3 reads CASRGLEPHGYTF. The DNA for the CDR3 is TGTGCCAGCAGGGGACTGGAACCGCACGGCTACACCTTC. The genes are TRBV2 and TRBJ1-2, with D tentatively TRBD1 (5 bases). This CDR3 contains 13 residues. V was cut by 6 bases and J by 8 bases, with 16 bases left in between. The germline gives CDR1 SNHLY, CDR2 FYNNEI.

This clonotype occurred many times. V is TRBV12-3 or TRBV12-4 and J is TRBJ1-1; 7 bases are shared with TRBD1. The V and J ends lost 5 bases and 5 bases, in that order; junction bases with no gene match: 5. This CDR3 contains 13 residues. This CDR3 is CASSVTGLTEAFF. For the CDR3, the DNA is TGTGCCAGCAGTGTGACAGGGTTGACTGAAGCTTTCTTT.

With respect to this clonotype: No conserved phenylalanine or tryptophan is present at the end of the CDR3, so a read error is the likely explanation. The chain links TRBV14 to TRBJ2-3; D gene ambiguous. V dropped 1 base and J dropped 0 bases, with 8 bases sitting between them. This CDR3 is 15 amino acids long. Germline lookup yields CDR1 SGHDN and CDR2 FVKESK. CDR3 protein: CASSQGRVSTDTQYL. CDR3 coding DNA: TGTGCCAGCAGCCAAGGACGGGTTAGCACAGATACGCAGTATCTT.